This TCR beta chain was recorded in a study of response to subunit inactivated influenza vaccine. Points from the study as a whole: Authors proposed each seasonal influenza vaccination draws in few new T cells.

MiXCR, applied by TCRdb to the RT-PCR reads, yields one record per CDR3 protein. The profile shows around 250,000 distinct CDR3 sequences, approximately 12% of them singletons. The ends were cut back, 1 base at V and 2 bases at J, with 3 bases in the middle. Germline V gene lookup returns CDR1 SGHTA and CDR2 FQGNSA. The CDR3 runs 13 residues. Comment on this clonotype: No antigen is known for it.

The sample was non-naive T cells sorted from PBMCs, taken 14 days before vaccination. The receptor comes from a man aged 50-59 years who received an inactivated influenza vaccine. J is TRBJ1-3 and V is TRBV7-2; D unclear. CDR3 region: CASSLDPGNTIYF. For the CDR3, the DNA is TGTGCCAGCAGCTTAGACCCTGGAAACACCATATATTTT. Complete variable domain (other parts from reference TRBV7-2 and TRBJ1-3): GAGVSQSPSNKVTEKGKDVELRCDPISGHTALYWYRQSLGQGLEFLIYFQGNSAPDKSGLPSDRFSAERTGGSVSTLTIQRTQQEDSAVYLCASSLDPGNTIYFGEGSWLTVV.